Reported below is one T cell receptor beta chain. CDR1 is GTSNPN and CDR2 is SVGIG in the germline V gene (reference sequence). There are 14 residues in the CDR3. The data originate from a study of cytomegalovirus exposure and HLA in healthy donors. The PCR had 60 Vbeta and 13 Jbeta primers. This table comes from immunoSEQ multiplex PCR, and its TCRdb copy is limited to in-frame clones, with some not included. The data contain around 110,000 clones, about three quarters of them seen just once; the ten biggest clones take up 5% to 7%. This receptor was taken from a woman aged 45-59 years in good health and CMV-seropositive. The sample was PBMCs. This chain links TRBV30 with TRBJ2-5, with TRBD1 identical over 11 bases. Judging by the DNA end, TRBJ2-7 fits better; the J call may be wrong. Here the CDR3 DNA reads TGTGCCTGGAGGGGGGGACAGGGGGCCTACGAGCAGTACTTC. It translates to CAWRGGQGAYEQYF.